This T cell receptor beta chain was captured in a study of low-dose radiotherapy and immunotherapy resistance in tumors (dated by TCRdb to the early 2020s). Looking at the study overall: In Cohort 1, each fraction delivered 0.5 Gy every 2 weeks, and the prescribed total PTV dose was 6.5 Gy. Patients in Cohort 2 were given 1 Gy per fraction every two weeks, for a total of 13 Gy across 26 weeks. Patients were given nivolumab as a 240 mg flat dose every two weeks and ipilimumab at 1 mg/kg every six weeks, with both drugs delivered intravenously. Cyclophosphamide 200 mg/m2 was administered intravenously every two weeks, one day before each radiation and immunotherapy administration. Starting on cycle 1 day 1, patients took 300 mg of aspirin by mouth once daily for four cycles. Randomization of trial participants into treatment groups was not performed. Eight patients were included in the translational analysis: three from the first dose cohort and the first five from the second dose cohort.

This clonotype came up a few times. This receptor's antigen is unknown. No qualities accompany the bases; no much larger clone lies one base away. Instrument used: Illumina HiSeq 2500. First-strand cDNA was synthesized with Superscript III and a set of TRAV- and TRBV-specific primers, covering both TCRalpha and TCRbeta chains. TCRs were amplified for about 22 PCR cycles with Phusion, using a constant-region primer paired with the adapter attached to the V primers. The isolated mRNA was amplified using the MessageAmp II aRNA Amplification Kit, with in vitro transcription performed for approximately 16 hours at 37 degrees C. mRNA for TCR sequencing was isolated with the Dynabeads mRNA DIRECT Purification Kit. Indexed Illumina adapters were added in a second Phusion PCR of 25 to 30 cycles, and the PCR products were purified with AMPure XP beads. Per the original workflow: Using custom Perl scripts, TCR sequences encoding the same protein were pooled, out-of-frame sequences were removed, and the abundance of each clonotype was computed. TCR sequences supported by only a single read were excluded from analysis. Among the metrics used to describe the repertoires were Shannon entropy, Gini index, clonality, richness, and the frequency of TCRs shared between repertoires. In TCRdb, the public reads were trimmed at Q25 with fastp and aligned with MiXCR, with productive beta chains retained. Rows with one shared CDR3 protein collapse into an entry with the most common genes and DNA. V and J calls and clone size were set by TCRdb, not the authors. In this sample the table shows about 80,000 distinct CDR3 sequences, 17% of which occur a single time. The ten largest clones capture less than 1.5% of the sample.

V lost 6 bases and J lost 3 bases; the stretch between them is 18 bases long. The CDR3, from cysteine to phenylalanine, totals 15 residues. The read is trimmed to its CDR3 DNA, 45 bases read in frame from base 1. For CDR1 and CDR2, the germline V gene lists SGHVS and FNYEAQ. This specimen's time point label, per the study, means: after trial treatment. The treatment or condition label of this sample denotes: LDRT plus nivolumab, ipilimumab, low-dose cyclophosphamide and aspirin (RACIN trial). Donors were enrolled in RACIN, a single-arm phase I dose-escalation trial combining nivolumab, ipilimumab, aspirin, low-dose cyclophosphamide and low-dose radiotherapy. Eligible patients had advanced, TIL-negative solid tumors.

This receptor was taken from a male donor with prostate cancer. This chain is built from TRBV7-6 and TRBJ2-7; matching of 6 bases hints at TRBD1 as the D gene. This specimen consisted of PBMCs, obtained after low-dose radiotherapy plus immunotherapy. The CDR3 amino acid sequence is: CASRPSPGEYYEQYF. At the DNA level, the sequence is TGTGCCAGCAGGCCGTCACCAGGGGAATACTACGAGCAGTACTTC.